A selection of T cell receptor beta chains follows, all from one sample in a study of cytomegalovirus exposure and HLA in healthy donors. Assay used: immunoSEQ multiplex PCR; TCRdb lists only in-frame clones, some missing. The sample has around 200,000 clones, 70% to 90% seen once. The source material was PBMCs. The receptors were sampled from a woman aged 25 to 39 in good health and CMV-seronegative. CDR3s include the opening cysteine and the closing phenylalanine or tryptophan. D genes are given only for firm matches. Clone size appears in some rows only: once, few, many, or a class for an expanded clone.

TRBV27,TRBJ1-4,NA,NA,CASSLIGGLRGEKLFF,TGTGCCAGCAGTTTAATCGGCGGCCTCAGAGGCGAAAAACTGTTTTTT
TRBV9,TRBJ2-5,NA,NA,CASSENSQETQYF,TGTGCCAGCAGCGAGAACTCGCAAGAGACCCAGTACTTC
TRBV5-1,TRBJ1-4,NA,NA,CASSVLLGATNEKLFF,TGCGCCAGCAGCGTGCTATTGGGCGCAACTAATGAAAAACTGTTTTTT
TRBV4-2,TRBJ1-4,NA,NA,CASSSLVGQDEKLFF,TGTGCCAGCAGCTCCCTAGTGGGACAAGATGAAAAACTGTTTTTT
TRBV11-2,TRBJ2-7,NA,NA,CASSSKGGRNTYEQYF,TGTGCCAGCAGCTCGAAAGGAGGGAGGAACACCTACGAGCAGTACTTC
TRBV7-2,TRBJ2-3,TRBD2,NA,CASSPPGTSGRAEDTQYF,TGTGCCAGCAGCCCACCCGGGACTAGCGGGAGGGCCGAAGATACGCAGTATTTT
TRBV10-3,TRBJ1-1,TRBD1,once,CAIRPDRANTEAFF,TGTGCCATCAGACCGGACAGGGCGAACACTGAAGCTTTCTTT
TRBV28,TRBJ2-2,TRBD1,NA,CASSLGRGLPGELFF,TGTGCCAGCAGTTTGGGCAGGGGGCTACCCGGGGAGCTGTTTTTT
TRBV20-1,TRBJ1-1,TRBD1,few,CSASIQGEAFF,TGCAGTGCAAGTATACAGGGGGAAGCTTTCTTT
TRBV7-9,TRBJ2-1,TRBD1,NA,CASSLTGYNEQFF,TGTGCCAGCAGTTTGACAGGGTACAATGAGCAGTTCTTC
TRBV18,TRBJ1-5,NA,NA,CASSPFQGSQPQHF,TGTGCCAGCTCACCATTCCAGGGTTCTCAGCCCCAGCATTTT
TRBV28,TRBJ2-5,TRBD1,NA,CASRGQWETQYF,TGTGCCAGCCGGGGACAGTGGGAGACCCAGTACTTC
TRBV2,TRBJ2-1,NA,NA,CASVAKRGNEQFF,TGTGCCAGCGTCGCGAAAAGGGGGAATGAGCAGTTCTTC
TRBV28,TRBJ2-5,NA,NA,CASSPWRLVETQYF,TGTGCCAGCAGTCCATGGAGACTAGTAGAGACCCAGTACTTC
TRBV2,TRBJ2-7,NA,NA,CASSLEGGSYEQYF,TGTGCCAGCAGTTTGGAAGGGGGATCCTACGAGCAGTACTTC
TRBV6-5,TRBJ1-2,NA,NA,CASSYSVGGRGYTF,TGTGCCAGCAGTTACTCTGTTGGTGGGCGAGGCTACACCTTC
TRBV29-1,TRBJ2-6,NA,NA,CSVSGGANVLTF,TGCAGCGTCAGTGGTGGGGCCAACGTCCTGACTTTC
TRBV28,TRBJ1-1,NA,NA,CASTIGATNTEAFF,TGTGCCAGCACCATAGGGGCCACGAACACTGAAGCTTTCTTT
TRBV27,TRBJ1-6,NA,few,CASTIGGSPLHF,TGTGCCAGCACTATAGGGGGTTCACCCCTCCACTTT
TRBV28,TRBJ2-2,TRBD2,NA,CASREAGERTGELFF,TGTGCCAGCAGAGAAGCGGGAGAGAGAACCGGGGAGCTGTTTTTT
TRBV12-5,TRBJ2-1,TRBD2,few,CASGLGRLAGLNEQFF,TGTGCTAGTGGTCTGGGACGACTAGCGGGGTTAAATGAGCAGTTCTTC
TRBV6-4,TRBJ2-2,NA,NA,CASSASLANTGELFF,TGTGCCAGCAGTGCATCTCTAGCGAACACCGGGGAGCTGTTTTTT
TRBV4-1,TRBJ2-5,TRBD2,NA,CASSPRGGPGETQYF,TGCGCCAGCAGTCCACGGGGGGGACCGGGAGAGACCCAGTACTTC
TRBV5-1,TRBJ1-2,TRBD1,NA,CASSPTGMIYGYTF,TGCGCCAGCAGCCCGACAGGGATGATCTATGGCTACACCTTC
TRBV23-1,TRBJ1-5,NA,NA,CASSRTDLKAQHF,TGCGCCAGCAGCAGGACTGACCTTAAGGCCCAGCATTTT
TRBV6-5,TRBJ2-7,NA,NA,CASRRDDSQTYEQYF,TGTGCCAGCAGACGCGACGACTCTCAAACCTACGAGCAGTACTTC
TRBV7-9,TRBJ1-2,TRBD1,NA,CASSLGTGDYGYTF,TGTGCCAGCAGCCTAGGGACAGGGGACTATGGCTACACCTTC
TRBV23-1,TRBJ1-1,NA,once,CASSQSPGQDTEAFF,TGCGCCAGCAGTCAATCGCCGGGACAAGACACTGAAGCTTTCTTT
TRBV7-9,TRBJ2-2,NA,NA,CASSWTNTGELFF,TGTGCCAGCAGTTGGACTAACACCGGGGAGCTGTTTTTT
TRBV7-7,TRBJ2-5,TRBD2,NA,CASSLGGLAGGGQETQYF,TGTGCTAGCAGCTTAGGGGGACTAGCGGGAGGTGGTCAAGAGACCCAGTACTTC
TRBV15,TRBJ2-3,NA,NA,CATSRAGVIDTQYF,TGTGCCACCAGCAGAGCGGGAGTCATAGATACGCAGTATTTT
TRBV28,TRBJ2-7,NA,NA,CASSLMRTGSYEQYF,TGTGCCAGCAGTTTAATGAGGACTGGGTCCTACGAGCAGTACTTC
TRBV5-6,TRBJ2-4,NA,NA,CASTVTGPKRVLAKNIQYF,TGTGCCAGCACCGTGACGGGTCCTAAGAGAGTACTAGCCAAAAACATTCAGTACTTC
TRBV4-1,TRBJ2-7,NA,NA,CASSQVDSTYEQYF,TGCGCCAGCAGCCAAGTAGACTCGACTTACGAGCAGTACTTC
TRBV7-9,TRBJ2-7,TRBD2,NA,CASSSRRAGDSQQYF,TGTGCCAGCAGCTCCCGGCGGGCGGGAGACAGCCAGCAGTACTTC
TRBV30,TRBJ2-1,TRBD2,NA,CAFSGGPNNEQFF,TGTGCCTTTAGCGGGGGGCCCAACAATGAGCAGTTCTTC
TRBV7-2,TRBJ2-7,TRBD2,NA,CASSFGGSSYEQYF,TGTGCCAGCAGCTTTGGCGGGAGCTCCTACGAGCAGTACTTC
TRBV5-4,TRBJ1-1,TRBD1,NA,CASSFGSGTGGRITEAFF,TGTGCCAGCAGCTTCGGGAGCGGGACAGGGGGCAGGATTACTGAAGCTTTCTTT
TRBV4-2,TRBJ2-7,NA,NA,CASSQDQDSYSYEQYF,TGTGCCAGCAGCCAAGATCAGGACAGTTACTCCTACGAGCAGTACTTC
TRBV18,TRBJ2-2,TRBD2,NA,CASSPGTRNTGELFF,TGTGCCAGCTCACCCGGGACTAGGAACACCGGGGAGCTGTTTTTT
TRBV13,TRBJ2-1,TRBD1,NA,CASSPATGLRYNEQFF,TGTGCCAGCAGCCCGGCGACAGGGTTAAGGTACAATGAGCAGTTCTTC